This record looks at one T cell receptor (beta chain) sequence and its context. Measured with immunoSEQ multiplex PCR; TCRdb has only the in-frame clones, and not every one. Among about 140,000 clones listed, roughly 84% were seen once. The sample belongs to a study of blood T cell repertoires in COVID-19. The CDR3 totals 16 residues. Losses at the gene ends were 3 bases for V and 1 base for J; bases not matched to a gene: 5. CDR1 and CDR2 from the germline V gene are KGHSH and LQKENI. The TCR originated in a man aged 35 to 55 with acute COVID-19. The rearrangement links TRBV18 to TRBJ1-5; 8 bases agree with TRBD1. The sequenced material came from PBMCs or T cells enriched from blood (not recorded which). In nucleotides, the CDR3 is TGTGCCAGCTCACCTCAGGGACAGGCGAGCAATCAGCCCCAGCATTTT. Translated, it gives CASSPQGQASNQPQHF.